The present entry profiles one TCR beta chain with its context. The antigen it binds to is not known. Base qualities are missing; no much larger clone stands one base away. This sample was included in a study of blood T cell repertoires in COVID-19 (dated by TCRdb to 2018 to 2020). For the study in its entirety: Samples from collaborators originated in the United States, Italy and Spain and spanned both the acute and convalescent phases of COVID-19. The material from the prospective study consisted of cDNA or gDNA derived from T cells, B-cell-depleted T cells, or PBMCs. Deeply sampled blood TCRbeta repertoires from subjects exposed to, actively infected with, or recovered from COVID-19 were included in the dataset. A freely available public database, intended as a resource for researchers studying the immune response to SARS-CoV-2, is where the repertoires were released. The samples were drawn from the first 160 participants of the ongoing ImmuneRACE study and from under 1,500 subjects provided by 6 global collaborators. A de-identified subject ID, COVID-19 status, age in years and sex were almost always included in the sample metadata. Where HLA class I and class II types were available, the types were taken from metadata supplied by the sample provider, not from assay-based typing.

What the research found in general, with its limitations: The quantity of clinical and demographic metadata differed by source and by participant and was supplied without curation.

TCRbeta CDR3 regions were amplified from genomic DNA using the immunoSEQ Assay, a bias-controlled multiplex PCR. In the paper's pipeline: The number of nucleated cells in each sample was estimated by amplification of reference gene primers within the assay. To quantify the absolute abundance of each unique TCRbeta CDR3 rearrangement, sequence reads were collapsed and filtered. For each sample, productive Simpson clonality was calculated as the square root of Simpson's diversity index across productive rearrangements. The clones in this table, taken by TCRdb from immuneACCESS, are in-frame only. Not every clone is retained; where verified, under half of the shortfall comes from an unresolved V gene, and the cause of the rest is unknown. V and J calls and clone size are those listed in that table; D and trimming were worked out from the DNA. The table for this sample lists tens of thousands of clones; more than 65% of them were counted only once. The ten largest account for 50% to 75% of the sample.

Whole blood was collected in K2EDTA tubes by collaborating institutions according to the institutions' own protocols. For TCRbeta analysis, collaborators shipped samples as frozen whole blood, isolated PBMCs, or DNA extracted from either of those sample types. Sequencing was carried out using peripheral blood. The receptor was isolated from an elderly man with acute or convalescent COVID-19.

In nucleotides, the sequence is TGTGCCAGCACCACTCCCAGAGGGCGGAACACTGAAGCTTTCTTT. It is translated as CASTTPRGRNTEAFF. Rearrangement joined TRBV28 to TRBJ1-1; the D gene is unclear. V is reduced by 7 bases and J by 1 base, leaving a spacing of 16 bases between them. CDR3 length: 15 amino acids, cysteine to phenylalanine. Just CDR3 DNA is preserved here, 45 bases in frame from base 1. Per the germline V gene, MDHEN is the CDR1 and SYDVKM is the CDR2.